A single sample gave rise to the 8 T cell receptor beta chains below, sequenced in a study of a mutant IDH1 vaccine in newly diagnosed glioma. TCRdb keeps only in-frame clones here, not all; method: immunoSEQ multiplex PCR. The sample contains some 87,000 clones, approximately 80% of which appear only once. Time point: week 47, end of study. Vaccination used 300 ug of mutant IDH1 20-mer peptide per dose, with topical imiquimod. Their antigens are not known. Sequenced material: PBMCs, taken from a glioma patient whose treatment included an IDH1 peptide vaccine. Receptors originate from a man in his forties with glioma.

This chain links TRBV28 with TRBJ2-7; D may match TRBD1 or TRBD2 (6 bases each). This CDR3 has 16 amino acids. V lost 7 bases and J lost 4, with 23 bases in between. The germline V gene encodes CDR1 MDHEN and CDR2 SYDVKM. CDR3 sequence (DNA): TGTGCCAGCACCCCGTCCACAGGGAGGTCTGGGTACGAGCAGTACTTC. It is translated as CASTPSTGRSGYEQYF.

The rearrangement links TRBV12-5 to TRBJ2-7; 9 bases align to TRBD1. The length of the CDR3 is 16 residues. The germline V gene encodes CDR1 LGHNT and CDR2 FRNRAP. J lost 5 bases, V lost 0 bases, and 8 bases had no gene match. This CDR3 reads CASGLVTGQGVHEQYF. The CDR3 nucleotides read TGTGCTAGTGGTTTGGTAACGGGACAGGGAGTCCACGAGCAGTACTTC.

The chain is built from TRBV7-2 and TRBJ2-7; D not certain. The CDR3 loop spans 16 amino acids. CDR1 SGHTA and CDR2 FQGNSA come from the germline V gene. Trimming removed 5 bases from V and 0 bases from J, with 17 bases in between. The CDR3 region has the DNA TGTGCCAGCAGCCGGGCGGCAGGTTCGAGCTCCTACGAGCAGTACTTC. Translating gives CASSRAAGSSSYEQYF.

The chain employs TRBV19 and TRBJ2-1, with TRBD1 identical over 9 bases. Per germline, CDR1 LNHDA and CDR2 SQIVND (reference sequence). Trimming removed 3 bases from V and 2 bases from J; junction bases left unmatched: 2. The CDR3 extends over 15 amino acids. CDR3 amino acids: CASSMGQGPYNEQFF. The CDR3 DNA reads as TGTGCCAGTAGTATGGGACAGGGCCCCTACAATGAGCAGTTCTTC.

V gene TRBV6-4 combines with J gene TRBJ1-6, with 7 bases matching TRBD1. Trimming removed 6 bases from V and 8 bases from J; junction bases left unmatched: 13. Germline V gene sequence: CDR1 MRHNA, CDR2 SNTAGT. This CDR3 region has 16 residues. CDR3 sequence: CASRSSPWDSHSPLHF. The CDR3 DNA reads as TGTGCCAGCAGATCCTCCCCTTGGGACAGTCATTCACCCCTCCACTTT.

The chain joins TRBV20-1 to TRBJ2-5, with D unresolved. CDR1 and CDR2 from the germline V gene are DFQATT and SNEGSKA (reference sequence). The V end was cut by 6 bases, the J end by 2 bases, with 4 bases between. This CDR3 has 10 residues. CDR3 protein: CSAQQETQYF. The CDR3, as DNA: TGCAGTGCCCAACAAGAGACCCAGTACTTC.

V is TRBV27 and J is TRBJ1-6, with D tentatively TRBD1 (5 bases). The germline V and J ends were trimmed by 8 bases and 7 bases, with 18 bases remaining between them. The CDR3 runs 15 residues. Germline loops: CDR1 MNHEY, CDR2 SMNVEV (reference sequence). CDR3 region: CASLPRGAGNSPLHF. CDR3 DNA sequence: TGTGCCAGCTTACCGCGGGGCGCAGGCAATTCACCCCTCCACTTT.

This clone was counted only a few times. This chain links TRBV10-1 with TRBJ2-3; 8 bases are a match to TRBD2. Germline V gene lookup returns CDR1 WNHNN and CDR2 SYGVQD (reference sequence). CDR3 length: 15 amino acids. Here the CDR3 reads CAGGAGEAGTDTQYF. CDR3 bases: TGCGCGGGGGGAGCGGGAGAGGCGGGCACAGATACGCAGTATTTT.